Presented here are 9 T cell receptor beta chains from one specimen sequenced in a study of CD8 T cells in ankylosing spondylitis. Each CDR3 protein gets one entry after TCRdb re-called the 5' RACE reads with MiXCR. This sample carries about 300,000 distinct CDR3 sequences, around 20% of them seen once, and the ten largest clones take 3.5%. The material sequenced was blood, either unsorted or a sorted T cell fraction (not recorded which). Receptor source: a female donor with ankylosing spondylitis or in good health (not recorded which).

The DNA for the CDR3 is TGTGCCAGCAGTTTGGCAGGGAGGATCTCGAACACTGAAGCTTTCTTT. Encoded protein: CASSLAGRISNTEAFF. The V call is TRBV27, the J call TRBJ1-1; possible D gene TRBD1, 5 bases. Germline V lookup: CDR1 MNHEY, CDR2 SMNVEV (reference sequence). V dropped 3 bases and J dropped 1 base, with 15 bases sitting between them. The CDR3 spans 16 residues.

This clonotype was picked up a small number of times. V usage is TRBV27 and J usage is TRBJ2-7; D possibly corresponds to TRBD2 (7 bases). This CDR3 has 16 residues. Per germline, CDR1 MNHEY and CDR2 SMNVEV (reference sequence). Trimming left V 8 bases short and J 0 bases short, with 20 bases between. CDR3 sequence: CASAGDYRVGSYEQYF. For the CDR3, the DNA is TGTGCCAGCGCAGGGGACTACAGGGTGGGCTCCTACGAGCAGTACTTC.

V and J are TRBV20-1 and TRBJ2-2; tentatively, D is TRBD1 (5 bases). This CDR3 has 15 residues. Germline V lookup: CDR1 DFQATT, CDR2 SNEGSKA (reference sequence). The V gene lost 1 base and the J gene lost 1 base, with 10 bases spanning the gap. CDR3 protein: CSARVGHLNTGELFF. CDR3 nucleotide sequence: TGCAGTGCTAGAGTAGGACACCTGAACACCGGGGAGCTGTTTTTT.

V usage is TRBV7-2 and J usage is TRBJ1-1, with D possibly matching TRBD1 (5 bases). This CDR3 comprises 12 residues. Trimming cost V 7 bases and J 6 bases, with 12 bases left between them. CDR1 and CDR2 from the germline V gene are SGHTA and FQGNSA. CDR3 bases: TGTGCCAGCACCGAGGGGTGGTCTGAAGCTTTCTTT. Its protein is CASTEGWSEAFF.

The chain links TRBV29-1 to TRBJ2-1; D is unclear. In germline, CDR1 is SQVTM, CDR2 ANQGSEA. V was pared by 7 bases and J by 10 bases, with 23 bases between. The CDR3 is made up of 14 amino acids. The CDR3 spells CSAETALVTREQFF. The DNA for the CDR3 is TGCAGCGCCGAAACTGCCTTAGTTACACGGGAGCAGTTCTTC.

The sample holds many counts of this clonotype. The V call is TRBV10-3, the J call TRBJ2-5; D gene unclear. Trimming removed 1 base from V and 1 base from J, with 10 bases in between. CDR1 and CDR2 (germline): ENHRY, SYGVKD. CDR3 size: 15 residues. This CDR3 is CAISELSTVQETQYF. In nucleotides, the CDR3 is TGTGCCATCAGTGAGTTAAGTACTGTCCAAGAGACCCAGTACTTC.

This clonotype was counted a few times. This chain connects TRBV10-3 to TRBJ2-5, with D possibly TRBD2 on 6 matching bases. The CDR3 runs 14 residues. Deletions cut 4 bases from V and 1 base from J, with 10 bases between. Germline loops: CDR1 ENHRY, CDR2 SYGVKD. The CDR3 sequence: CAISGLGRQETQYF. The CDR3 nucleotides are TGTGCCATCAGTGGACTAGGCCGCCAAGAGACCCAGTACTTC.

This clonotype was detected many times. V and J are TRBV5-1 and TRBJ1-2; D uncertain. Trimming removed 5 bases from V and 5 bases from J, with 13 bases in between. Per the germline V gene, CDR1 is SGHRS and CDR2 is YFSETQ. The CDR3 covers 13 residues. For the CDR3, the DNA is TGCGCCAGCAGATCTGACACGGATTATGGCTACACCTTC. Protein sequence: CASRSDTDYGYTF. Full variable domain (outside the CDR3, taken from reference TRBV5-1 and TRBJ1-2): KAGVTQTPRYLIKTRGQQVTLSCSPISGHRSVSWYQQTPGQGLQFLFEYFSETQRNKGNFPGRFSGRQFSNSRSEMNVSTLELGDSALYLCASRSDTDYGYTFGSGTRLTVV.

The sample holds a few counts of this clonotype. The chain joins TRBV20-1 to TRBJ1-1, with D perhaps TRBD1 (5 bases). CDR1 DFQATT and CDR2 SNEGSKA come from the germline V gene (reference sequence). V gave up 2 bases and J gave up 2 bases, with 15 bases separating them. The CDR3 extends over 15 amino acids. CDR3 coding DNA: TGCAGTGCTAGACCCTTTTCGACAGCCAACACTGAAGCTTTCTTT. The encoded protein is CSARPFSTANTEAFF.